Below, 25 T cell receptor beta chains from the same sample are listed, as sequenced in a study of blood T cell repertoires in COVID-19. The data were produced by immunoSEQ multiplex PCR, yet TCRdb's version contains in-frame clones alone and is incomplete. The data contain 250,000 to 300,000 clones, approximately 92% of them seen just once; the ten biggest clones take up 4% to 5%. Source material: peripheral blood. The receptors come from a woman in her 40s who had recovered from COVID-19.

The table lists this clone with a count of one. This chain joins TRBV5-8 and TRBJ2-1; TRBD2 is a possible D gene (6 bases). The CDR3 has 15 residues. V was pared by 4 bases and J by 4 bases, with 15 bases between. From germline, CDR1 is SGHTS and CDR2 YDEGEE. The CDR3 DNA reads TGTGCCAGCAGCCCTTCGGGGGAGCCATACAATGAGCAGTTCTTC. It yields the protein CASSPSGEPYNEQFF.

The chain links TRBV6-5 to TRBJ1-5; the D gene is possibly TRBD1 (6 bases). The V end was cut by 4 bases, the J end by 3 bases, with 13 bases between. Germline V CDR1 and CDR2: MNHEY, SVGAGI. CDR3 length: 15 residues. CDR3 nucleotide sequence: TGTGCCAGCAGTTCCCCCGGGACACCCAATCAGCCCCAGCATTTT. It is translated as CASSSPGTPNQPQHF.

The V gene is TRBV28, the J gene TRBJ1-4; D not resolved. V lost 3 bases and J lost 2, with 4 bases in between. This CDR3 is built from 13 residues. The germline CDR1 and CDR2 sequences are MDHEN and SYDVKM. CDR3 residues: CASSLQTNEKLFF. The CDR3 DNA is TGTGCCAGCAGTTTGCAGACTAATGAAAAACTGTTTTTT. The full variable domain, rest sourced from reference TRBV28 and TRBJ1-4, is DVKVTQSSRYLVKRTGEKVFLECVQDMDHENMFWYRQDPGLGLRLIYFSYDVKMKEKGDIPEGYSVSREKKERFSLILESASTNQTSMYLCASSLQTNEKLFFGSGTQLSVL.

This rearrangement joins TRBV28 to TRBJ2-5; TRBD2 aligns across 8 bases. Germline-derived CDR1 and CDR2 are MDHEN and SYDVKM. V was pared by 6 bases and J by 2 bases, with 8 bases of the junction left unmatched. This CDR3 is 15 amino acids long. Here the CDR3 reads CASRLAGRGQETQYF. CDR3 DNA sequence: TGTGCCAGCAGATTAGCGGGGCGGGGGCAAGAGACCCAGTACTTC.

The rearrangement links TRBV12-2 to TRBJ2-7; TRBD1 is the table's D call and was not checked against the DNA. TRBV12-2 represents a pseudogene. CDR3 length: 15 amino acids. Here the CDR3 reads CASRANRGTPYEQYV. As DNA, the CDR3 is TGTGCAAGTCGCGCCAACAGGGGTACCCCCTACGAGCAGTACGTC.

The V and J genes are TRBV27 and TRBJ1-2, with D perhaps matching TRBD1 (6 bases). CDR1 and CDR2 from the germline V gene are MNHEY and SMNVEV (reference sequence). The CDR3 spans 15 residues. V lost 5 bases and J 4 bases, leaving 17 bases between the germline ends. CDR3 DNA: TGTGCCAGCAGTCCGAACTTGGACAGAACCTATGGCTACACCTTC. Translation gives CASSPNLDRTYGYTF.

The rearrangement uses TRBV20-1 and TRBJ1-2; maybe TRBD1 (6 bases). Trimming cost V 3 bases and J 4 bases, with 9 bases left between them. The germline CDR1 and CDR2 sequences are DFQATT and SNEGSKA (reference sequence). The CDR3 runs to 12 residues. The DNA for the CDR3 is TGCAGTGCTAGTCAGGGGCCCTATGGCTACACCTTC. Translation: CSASQGPYGYTF.

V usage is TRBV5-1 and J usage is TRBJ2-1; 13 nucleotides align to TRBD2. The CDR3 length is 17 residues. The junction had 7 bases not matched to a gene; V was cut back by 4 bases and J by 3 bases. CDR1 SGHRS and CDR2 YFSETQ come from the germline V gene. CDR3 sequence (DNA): TGCGCCAGCAGCCAGACTACTAGCGGGGGGGACTACAATGAGCAGTTCTTC. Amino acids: CASSQTTSGGDYNEQFF.

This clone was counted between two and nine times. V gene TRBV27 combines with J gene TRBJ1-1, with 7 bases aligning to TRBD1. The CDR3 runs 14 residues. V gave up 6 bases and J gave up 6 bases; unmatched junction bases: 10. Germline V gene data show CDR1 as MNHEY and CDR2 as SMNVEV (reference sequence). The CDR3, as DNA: TGTGCCAGCAGGGTGAACAGGGGCGCGGCTGAAGCTTTCTTT. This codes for CASRVNRGAAEAFF.

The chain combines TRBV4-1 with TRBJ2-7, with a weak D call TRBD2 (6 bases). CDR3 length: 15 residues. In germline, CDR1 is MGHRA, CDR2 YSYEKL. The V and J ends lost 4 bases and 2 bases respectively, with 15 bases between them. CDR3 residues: CASSPLPGEAYEQYV. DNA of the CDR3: TGCGCCAGCAGCCCCCTCCCGGGAGAGGCCTACGAGCAGTACGTC.

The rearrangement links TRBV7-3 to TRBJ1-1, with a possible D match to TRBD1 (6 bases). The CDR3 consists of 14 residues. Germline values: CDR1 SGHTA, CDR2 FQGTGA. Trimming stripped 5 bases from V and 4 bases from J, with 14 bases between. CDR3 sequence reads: CASSPNRELTEAFF. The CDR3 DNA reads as TGTGCCAGCAGCCCGAACAGGGAACTCACTGAAGCTTTCTTT.

The chain's CDR3 is CASSRDLSQETQYF. CDR3 sequence (DNA): TGTGCCAGCAGTCGCGATCTTTCTCAAGAGACCCAGTACTTC. This rearrangement joins TRBV6-5 to TRBJ2-5; D is unresolved. Trimming took off 5 bases at V and 2 bases at J, with 12 bases between the two ends. The CDR3 runs to 14 residues. Germline CDR1 and CDR2: MNHEY and SVGAGI.

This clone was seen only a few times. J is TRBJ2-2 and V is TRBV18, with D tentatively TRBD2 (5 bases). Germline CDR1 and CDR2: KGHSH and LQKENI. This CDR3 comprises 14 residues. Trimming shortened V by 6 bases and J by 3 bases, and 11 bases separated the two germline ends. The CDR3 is CASSGGGDTGELFF. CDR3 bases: TGTGCCAGCTCCGGCGGAGGTGACACCGGGGAGCTGTTTTTT.

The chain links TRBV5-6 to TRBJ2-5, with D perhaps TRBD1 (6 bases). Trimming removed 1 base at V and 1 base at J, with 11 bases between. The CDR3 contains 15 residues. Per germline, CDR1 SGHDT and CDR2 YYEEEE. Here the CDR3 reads CASSLTGRIQETQYF. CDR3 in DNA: TGTGCCAGCAGCTTGACAGGGAGAATCCAAGAGACCCAGTACTTC.

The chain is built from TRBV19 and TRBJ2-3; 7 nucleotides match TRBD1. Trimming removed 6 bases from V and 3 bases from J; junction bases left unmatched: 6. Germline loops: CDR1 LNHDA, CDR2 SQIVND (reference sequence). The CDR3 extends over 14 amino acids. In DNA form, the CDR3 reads TGTGCCAGTAGATCGAGGGGGCTAACAGATACGCAGTATTTT. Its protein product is CASRSRGLTDTQYF.

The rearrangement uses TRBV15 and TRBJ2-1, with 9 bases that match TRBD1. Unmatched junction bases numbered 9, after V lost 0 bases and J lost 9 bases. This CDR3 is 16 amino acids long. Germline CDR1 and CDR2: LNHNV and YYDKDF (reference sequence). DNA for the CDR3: TGTGCCACCAGCAGAGAAACCCCGGGACAGGGAAGTGAGCAGTTCTTC. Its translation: CATSRETPGQGSEQFF.

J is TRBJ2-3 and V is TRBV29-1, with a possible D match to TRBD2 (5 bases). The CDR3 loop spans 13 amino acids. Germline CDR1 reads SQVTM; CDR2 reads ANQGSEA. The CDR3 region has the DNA TGCAGTGGCCGAGGACTTAACACAGATACGCAGTATTTT. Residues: CSGRGLNTDTQYF.

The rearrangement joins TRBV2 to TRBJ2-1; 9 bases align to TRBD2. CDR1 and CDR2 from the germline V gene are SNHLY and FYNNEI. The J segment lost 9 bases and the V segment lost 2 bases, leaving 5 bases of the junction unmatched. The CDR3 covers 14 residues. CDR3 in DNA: TGTGCCAGCAGTGAATTGGTAGCGGGGGTTGAGCAGTTCTTC. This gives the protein CASSELVAGVEQFF.

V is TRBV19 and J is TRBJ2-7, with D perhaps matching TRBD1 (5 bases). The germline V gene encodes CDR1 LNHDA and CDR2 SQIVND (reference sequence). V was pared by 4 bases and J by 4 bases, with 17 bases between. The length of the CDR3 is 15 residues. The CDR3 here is CASSRTHFGVYEQYV. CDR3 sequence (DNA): TGTGCCAGTAGTAGGACACATTTTGGGGTTTACGAGCAGTACGTC.

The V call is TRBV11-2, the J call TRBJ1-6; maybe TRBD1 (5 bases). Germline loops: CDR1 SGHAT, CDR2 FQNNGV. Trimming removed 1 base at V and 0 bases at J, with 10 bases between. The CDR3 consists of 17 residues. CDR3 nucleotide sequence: TGTGCCAGCAGCTTAGGGGGGGGGAGCTCCTATAATTCACCCCTCCACTTT. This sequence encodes CASSLGGGSSYNSPLHF.

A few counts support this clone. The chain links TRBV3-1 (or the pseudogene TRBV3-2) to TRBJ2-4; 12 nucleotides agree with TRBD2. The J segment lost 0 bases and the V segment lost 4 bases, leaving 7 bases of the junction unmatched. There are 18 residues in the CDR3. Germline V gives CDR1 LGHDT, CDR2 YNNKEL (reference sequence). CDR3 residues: CASSPLTSGGLAKNIQYF. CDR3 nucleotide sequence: TGTGCCAGCAGCCCCTTGACTAGCGGGGGACTAGCCAAAAACATTCAGTACTTC.

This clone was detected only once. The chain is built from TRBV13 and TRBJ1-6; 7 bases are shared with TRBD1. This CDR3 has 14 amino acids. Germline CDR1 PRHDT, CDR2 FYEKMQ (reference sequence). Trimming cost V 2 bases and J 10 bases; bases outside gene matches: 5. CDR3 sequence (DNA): TGTGCCAGCAGCTTACGAGGGGGCGACTCACCCCTCCACTTT. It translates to CASSLRGGDSPLHF. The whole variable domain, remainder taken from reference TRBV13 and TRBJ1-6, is AAGVIQSPRHLIKEKRETATLKCYPIPRHDTVYWYQQGPGQDPQFLISFYEKMQSDKGSIPDRFSAQQFSDYHSELNMSSLELGDSALYFCASSLRGGDSPLHFGNGTRLTVT.

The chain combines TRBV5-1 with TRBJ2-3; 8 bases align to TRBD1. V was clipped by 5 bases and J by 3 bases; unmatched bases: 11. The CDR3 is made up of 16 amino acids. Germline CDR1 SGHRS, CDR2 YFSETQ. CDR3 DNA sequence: TGCGCCAGCAGTATTGGACAGGGCCCATCAACAGATACGCAGTATTTT. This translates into CASSIGQGPSTDTQYF.

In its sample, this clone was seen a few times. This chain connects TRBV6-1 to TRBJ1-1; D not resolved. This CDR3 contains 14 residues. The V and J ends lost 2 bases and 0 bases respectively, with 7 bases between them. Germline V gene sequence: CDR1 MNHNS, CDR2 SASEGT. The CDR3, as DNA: TGTGCCAGCAGTGAACAGGATATGAACACTGAAGCTTTCTTT. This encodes CASSEQDMNTEAFF.

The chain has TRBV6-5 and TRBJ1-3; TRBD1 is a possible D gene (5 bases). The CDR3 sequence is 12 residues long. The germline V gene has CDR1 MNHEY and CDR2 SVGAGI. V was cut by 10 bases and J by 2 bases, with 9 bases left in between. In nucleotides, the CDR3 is TGTGCCACGGAGGGGCCTGGAAACACCATATATTTT. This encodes CATEGPGNTIYF.